The present TCR beta chain was sequenced within a study of T cells after yellow fever vaccination. TCRdb re-analysed the 5' RACE reads in MiXCR, keeping a single row per CDR3 protein. The profile shows some 500,000 distinct CDR3 sequences, roughly 12% of them singletons. The CDR3 is 13 residues long. V was clipped by 6 bases and J by 0 bases, with 9 bases between them. Germline V gene sequence: CDR1 MDHEN, CDR2 SYDVKM. This clonotype was seen only a few times. The receptor was isolated from a man younger than 45 who received the YFV17D yellow fever vaccine. This chain links TRBV28 with TRBJ2-7; D is unresolved. This material consisted of PBMCs, taken on the day of the yellow fever booster vaccination. This chain's CDR3 is CASRSSSSYEQYF. In DNA form, the CDR3 reads TGTGCCAGCAGATCCTCTAGCTCCTACGAGCAGTACTTC.